A selection of T cell receptor beta chains follows, all from one sample in a study of blood T cell repertoires in COVID-19. Measured with immunoSEQ multiplex PCR; TCRdb has only the in-frame clones, and not every one. The sample carries 390,000 or so clones, almost 90% recorded once. Source material: peripheral blood. The receptors were gathered from a man aged 18 to 35 with active or convalescent COVID-19. CDR3s leave out the opening cysteine and the closing phenylalanine or tryptophan.

J gene,V gene,CDR3 protein
TRBJ1-5,TRBV6-2/TRBV6-3,ASSYLDRGQPQH
TRBJ2-7,TRBV10-1,ASIDGGGRAYEQY
TRBJ2-1,TRBV27,ASSLKGAYEQF
TRBJ2-7,TRBV28,ASSSGGVFYEQY
TRBJ2-1,TRBV19,ASGAGVHEQF
TRBJ2-7,TRBV28,ASSPPTLARPYEQY
TRBJ1-1,TRBV5-1,ASSPPGKTIEAF
TRBJ2-1,TRBV19,ASRLGPYNEQF
TRBJ1-2,TRBV6-2/TRBV6-3,ASSYGSGYGYT
TRBJ2-7,TRBV28,ASRSDRDEQY
TRBJ2-7,TRBV28,ASSSQGRSYEQY
TRBJ2-5,TRBV7-2,ASSLGQGGWETQY
TRBJ2-1,TRBV28,ASSTIGQGKVAYRIGEQF
TRBJ2-5,TRBV7-9,ASSSVGGATAGETQY
TRBJ2-1,TRBV7-9,ASSPFDKREEQF
TRBJ1-1,TRBV3-1/TRBV3-2,ASSQEIRDRGIMNTEAF
TRBJ1-2,TRBV7-8,ASSKDRAGYGYT
TRBJ1-1,TRBV15,ATSRNVRGSVTEAF
TRBJ2-5,TRBV4-1,ASSQVVGGGQETQY
TRBJ2-4,TRBV18,ASSGTGLSKNIQY
TRBJ1-2,TRBV19,ASTTRGSGLYGYT
TRBJ2-2,TRBV27,ASSLSGGRHTGELF
TRBJ1-1,TRBV19,ASSRQGARTEAF
TRBJ2-5,TRBV4-2,ASSQETSGETQY
TRBJ1-1,TRBV7-9,ASSFYRGTEAF
TRBJ2-5,TRBV2,ASRLGETQY
TRBJ1-5,TRBV9,ASSPGQGSNQPQH
TRBJ2-2,TRBV5-1,ASSPYRARTTGELF
TRBJ1-4,TRBV5-1,ASRGGTNEKLF
TRBJ1-5,TRBV14,ASSQAAGDQPQH
TRBJ1-3,TRBV6-5,ASSYGSYSGNTIY
TRBJ1-6,TRBV27,ASRRQQGSVADSPLH
TRBJ2-1,TRBV7-7,ASSLGQGAYEQF
TRBJ1-5,TRBV7-8,ASSPLGGSNQPQH
TRBJ1-5,TRBV28,ASSLGASHYSNQPQH
TRBJ1-4,TRBV19,ASSTTGGVEKLF
TRBJ2-1,TRBV5-1,ASSSTTYNEQF
TRBJ1-6,TRBV12-3/TRBV12-4,ASSPGLASPLH
TRBJ1-5,TRBV5-1,ASSLEPGQHQPQH
TRBJ1-2,TRBV7-9,ASSNPGQGAGGYT
TRBJ2-1,TRBV11-2,ASKLHNEQF
TRBJ2-2,TRBV18,ASSPRQGADTGELF
TRBJ1-1,TRBV5-1,ASSLEGVIAEAF
TRBJ1-1,TRBV6-5,ASSYRPGKTEAF
TRBJ2-7,TRBV6-1,ASSETGWYEQY
TRBJ1-6,TRBV30,AWRLQGVRRDSPLH
TRBJ2-3,TRBV6-5,ASSYSYSTDTQY
TRBJ2-3,TRBV6-5,AAGQSTDTQY
TRBJ2-3,TRBV6-2/TRBV6-3,ASSNRRDTQY
TRBJ1-1,TRBV2,ASNLKNTEAF
TRBJ1-4,TRBV19,ASSPLTGPSEKLF
TRBJ2-2,TRBV9,ASSAPDRAGELF
TRBJ1-2,TRBV3-1/TRBV3-2,ASSKAGGSYGYT
TRBJ2-7,TRBV28,ASSRRAEQY
TRBJ1-6,TRBV4-3,ASSQDRSYSPLH